The clone carrying this TCR beta chain was recorded a few times. Its antigen is as yet unknown. TCRdb reanalysed the RT-PCR reads using MiXCR and keeps one entry per CDR3 protein. The table records more than 400,000 distinct CDR3 sequences, approximately 11% of them present only once. These data originate in a study of response to subunit inactivated influenza vaccine. The CDR3 totals 16 residues. The trim removed 5 bases at V and 2 bases at J, leaving 7 bases unmatched. In germline, CDR1 is SGHAT, CDR2 FQNNGV. Study-level points and caveats: Each seasonal influenza vaccination recruits few new T cells, the authors suggested.

V and J are TRBV11-2 and TRBJ2-7, with 12 bases matching TRBD2. This receptor was obtained from a man aged 50 to 59 who received an inactivated influenza vaccine. The sequencing here drew on PBMCs from blood, taken roughly 47 days after vaccination. Here the CDR3 DNA reads TGTGCCAGCAGCCAAAGACTAGCGGGGGCCCCCTACGAGCAGTACTTC. Residues: CASSQRLAGAPYEQYF.